Listed below are T cell receptor beta chains from one sample, sequenced in a study of blood T cells in healthy people across ages. Using its own MiXCR run on the 5' RACE reads, TCRdb lists one record per CDR3 protein. The table lists more than 500,000 distinct CDR3 sequences, about 25% of them singletons. This same sample was also taken into another study, of T cells of mothers and their children.

Material for sequencing was blood. These receptors all stem from a boy aged 2-15 years in good health. Each CDR3 is given without its conserved first and last residue. The order of the fields is V gene, J gene, CDR3 length, CDR3 protein.

v_gene: TRBV3-1
j_gene: TRBJ2-5
len: 12
CDR3aa: ASSLDRPQETQY

v_gene: TRBV3-1
j_gene: .
len: 14
CDR3aa: ASSQDGAGSGDEQF

v_gene: TRBV7-9
j_gene: TRBJ2-1
len: 14
CDR3aa: ASSWLGAGDNNEQF

v_gene: TRBV7-2
j_gene: TRBJ2-7
len: 11
CDR3aa: ASTAGDHYEQY

v_gene: TRBV9
j_gene: TRBJ2-6
len: 16
CDR3aa: ASSESRGLTSGANVLT

v_gene: TRBV7-9
j_gene: TRBJ1-1
len: 13
CDR3aa: ASSLPPGRNTEAF

v_gene: TRBV14
j_gene: TRBJ2-7
len: 11
CDR3aa: ASSQDWTYEQY

v_gene: TRBV9
j_gene: TRBJ2-3
len: 12
CDR3aa: ASSVSGGRDTQY

v_gene: TRBV2
j_gene: TRBJ1-5
len: 12
CDR3aa: ASSEEGGGQPQH

v_gene: TRBV25-1
j_gene: TRBJ2-3
len: 11
CDR3aa: ASSATSADTQY

v_gene: TRBV7-8
j_gene: .
len: 12
CDR3aa: ASSPGSGGYEQY

v_gene: TRBV4-3
j_gene: TRBJ1-4
len: 14
CDR3aa: ASSQDKGETNEKLF

v_gene: TRBV14
j_gene: TRBJ2-1
len: 11
CDR3aa: ASSQDRHNEQF

v_gene: TRBV11-1
j_gene: TRBJ2-7
len: 15
CDR3aa: ASSSPTGGGVLYEQY

v_gene: TRBV27
j_gene: TRBJ2-7
len: 12
CDR3aa: ASSLASGRYEQY

v_gene: TRBV9
j_gene: TRBJ2-3
len: 14
CDR3aa: ASSVGPGSSTDTQY

v_gene: TRBV29-1
j_gene: TRBJ1-2
len: 13
CDR3aa: SVEDPRGWGYGYT

v_gene: TRBV3-1
j_gene: .
len: 14
CDR3aa: ASSQVKLAGHNEQF

v_gene: TRBV3-1
j_gene: TRBJ2-5
len: 17
CDR3aa: ASSQVASPHPLYQETQY

v_gene: TRBV29-1
j_gene: TRBJ2-5
len: 15
CDR3aa: SVEEWRRSGFEETQY

v_gene: TRBV4-3
j_gene: TRBJ2-5
len: 15
CDR3aa: ASSRKHLAGGSETQY

v_gene: TRBV12-3/TRBV12-4
j_gene: TRBJ1-5
len: 12
CDR3aa: ASSLGMSNQPQH

v_gene: TRBV4-1
j_gene: TRBJ2-3
len: 13
CDR3aa: ASSPFLADTDTQY

v_gene: TRBV11-3
j_gene: TRBJ2-1
len: 13
CDR3aa: ASSAGLAGGPEQF

v_gene: TRBV12-3/TRBV12-4
j_gene: TRBJ1-5
len: 11
CDR3aa: ASTFTSNQPQH

v_gene: TRBV20-1
j_gene: TRBJ2-1
len: 12
CDR3aa: SAWAGRNNNEQF

v_gene: TRBV13
j_gene: TRBJ2-6
len: 15
CDR3aa: ASSSLTSASGANVLT

v_gene: TRBV4-3
j_gene: TRBJ2-5
len: 13
CDR3aa: ASSPRQAGEETQY

v_gene: TRBV6-5
j_gene: TRBJ1-5
len: 12
CDR3aa: ASSLYRENQPQH

v_gene: TRBV12-3/TRBV12-4
j_gene: TRBJ2-3
len: 12
CDR3aa: ASTLAGGGDTQY

v_gene: TRBV27
j_gene: TRBJ2-6
len: 13
CDR3aa: ASSFGASGANALA

v_gene: TRBV2
j_gene: TRBJ1-2
len: 11
CDR3aa: AGTGDLNYGYT

v_gene: TRBV18
j_gene: TRBJ1-2
len: 12
CDR3aa: ASSPQGPHYGYT

v_gene: TRBV29-1
j_gene: TRBJ1-1
len: 10
CDR3aa: SVVRVNTEAF

v_gene: TRBV7-6
j_gene: TRBJ1-3
len: 15
CDR3aa: ASSGQTGPFSGNTIY

v_gene: TRBV6-6
j_gene: TRBJ2-7
len: 10
CDR3aa: ASSYHGDEQY

v_gene: TRBV20-1
j_gene: TRBJ1-1
len: 9
CDR3aa: SASPGPGAF

v_gene: TRBV24-1
j_gene: TRBJ2-7
len: 13
CDR3aa: ATSDSTGTPHEQY

v_gene: TRBV29-1
j_gene: TRBJ1-4
len: 10
CDR3aa: SVTLMGEKLF

v_gene: TRBV21-1
j_gene: TRBJ2-2
len: 13
CDR3aa: ASREGHQNTGELF

v_gene: TRBV4-1
j_gene: TRBJ2-7
len: 13
CDR3aa: ASSPVWTGSYEQY

v_gene: TRBV7-2
j_gene: TRBJ1-4
len: 9
CDR3aa: ASSKTEKLF

v_gene: TRBV2
j_gene: TRBJ1-2
len: 11
CDR3aa: ASSAQGNYGYT

v_gene: TRBV15
j_gene: .
len: 13
CDR3aa: ATTAGTTYGDEQY

v_gene: TRBV19
j_gene: TRBJ2-7
len: 13
CDR3aa: ASSLTSGLSYEQY